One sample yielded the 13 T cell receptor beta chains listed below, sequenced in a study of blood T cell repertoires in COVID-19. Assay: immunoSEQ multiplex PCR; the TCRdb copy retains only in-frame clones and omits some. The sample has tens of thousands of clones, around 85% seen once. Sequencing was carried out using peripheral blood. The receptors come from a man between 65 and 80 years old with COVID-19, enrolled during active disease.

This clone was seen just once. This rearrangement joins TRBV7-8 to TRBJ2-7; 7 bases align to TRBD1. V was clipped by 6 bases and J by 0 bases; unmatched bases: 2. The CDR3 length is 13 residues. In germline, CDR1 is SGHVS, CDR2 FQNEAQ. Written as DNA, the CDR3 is TGTGCCAGCAGTTGGGACAGCTCCTACGAGCAGTACTTC. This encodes CASSWDSSYEQYF.

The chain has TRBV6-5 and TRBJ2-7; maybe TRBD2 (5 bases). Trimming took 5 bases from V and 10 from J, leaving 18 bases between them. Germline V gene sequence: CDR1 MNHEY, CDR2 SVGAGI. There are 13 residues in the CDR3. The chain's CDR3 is CASSNEGTSRQYF. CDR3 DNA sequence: TGTGCCAGCAGTAACGAGGGTACATCAAGACAGTACTTC.

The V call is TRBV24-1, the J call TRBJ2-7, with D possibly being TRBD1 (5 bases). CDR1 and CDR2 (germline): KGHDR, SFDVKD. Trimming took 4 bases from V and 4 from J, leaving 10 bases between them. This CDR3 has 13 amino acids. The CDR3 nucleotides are TGTGCCACCAGTGACACTCAGGGTTACGAGCAGTACTTC. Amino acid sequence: CATSDTQGYEQYF.

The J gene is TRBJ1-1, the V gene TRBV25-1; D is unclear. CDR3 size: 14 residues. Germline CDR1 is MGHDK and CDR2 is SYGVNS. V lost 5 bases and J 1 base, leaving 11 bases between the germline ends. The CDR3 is CASSSLGSNTEAFF. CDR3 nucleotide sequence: TGTGCCAGCAGTTCGTTGGGCTCGAACACTGAAGCTTTCTTT.

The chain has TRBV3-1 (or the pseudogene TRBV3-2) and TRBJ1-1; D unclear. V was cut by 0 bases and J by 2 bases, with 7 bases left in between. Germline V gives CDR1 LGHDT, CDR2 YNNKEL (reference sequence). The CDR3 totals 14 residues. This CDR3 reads CASSQDVLNTEAFF. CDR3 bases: TGTGCCAGCAGCCAAGATGTCCTAAACACTGAAGCTTTCTTT.

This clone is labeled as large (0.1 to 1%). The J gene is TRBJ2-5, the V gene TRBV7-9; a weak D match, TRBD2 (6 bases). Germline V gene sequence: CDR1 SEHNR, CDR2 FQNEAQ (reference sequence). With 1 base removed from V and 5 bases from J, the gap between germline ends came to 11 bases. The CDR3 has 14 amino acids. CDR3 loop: CASSLGLVAETQYF. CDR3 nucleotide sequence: TGTGCCAGCAGCTTAGGACTAGTTGCCGAGACCCAGTACTTC.

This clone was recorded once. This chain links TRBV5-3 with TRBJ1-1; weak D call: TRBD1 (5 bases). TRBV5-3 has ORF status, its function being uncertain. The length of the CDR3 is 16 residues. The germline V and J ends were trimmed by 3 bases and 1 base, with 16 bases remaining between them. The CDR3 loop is CARSCSKGSWNTEAFF. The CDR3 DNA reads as TGTGCCAGAAGCTGTTCGAAGGGGTCGTGGAACACTGAAGCTTTCTTT.

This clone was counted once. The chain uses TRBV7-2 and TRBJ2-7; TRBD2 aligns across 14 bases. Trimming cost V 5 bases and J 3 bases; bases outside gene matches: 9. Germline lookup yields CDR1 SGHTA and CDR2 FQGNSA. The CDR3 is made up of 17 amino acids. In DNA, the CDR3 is TGTGCCAGCAGCCCACGGACTAGCGGGGGGCCATTCTACGAGCAGTACTTC. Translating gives CASSPRTSGGPFYEQYF.

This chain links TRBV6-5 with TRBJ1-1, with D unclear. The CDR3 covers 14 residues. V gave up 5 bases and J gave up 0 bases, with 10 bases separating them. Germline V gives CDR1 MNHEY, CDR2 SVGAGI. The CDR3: CASSRRLMNTEAFF. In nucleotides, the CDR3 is TGTGCCAGCAGTCGGCGACTGATGAACACTGAAGCTTTCTTT.

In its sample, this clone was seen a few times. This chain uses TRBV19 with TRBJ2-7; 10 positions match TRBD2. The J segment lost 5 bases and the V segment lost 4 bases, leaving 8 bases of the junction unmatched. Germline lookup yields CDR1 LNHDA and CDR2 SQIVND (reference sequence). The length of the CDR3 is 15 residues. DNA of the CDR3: TGTGCCAGTAGTACTACCGGGACTAGCGCCGACGAGCAGTACTTC. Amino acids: CASSTTGTSADEQYF. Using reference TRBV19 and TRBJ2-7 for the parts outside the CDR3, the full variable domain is DGGITQSPKYLFRKEGQNVTLSCEQNLNHDAMYWYRQDPGQGLRLIYYSQIVNDFQKGDIAEGYSVSREKKESFPLTVTSAQKNPTAFYLCASSTTGTSADEQYFGPGTRLTVT.

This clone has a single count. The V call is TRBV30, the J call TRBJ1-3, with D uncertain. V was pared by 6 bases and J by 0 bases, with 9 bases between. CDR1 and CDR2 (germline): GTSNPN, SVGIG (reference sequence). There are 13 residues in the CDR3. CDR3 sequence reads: CACSAGSGNTIYF. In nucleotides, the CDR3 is TGTGCCTGCTCCGCGGGCTCTGGAAACACCATATATTTT.

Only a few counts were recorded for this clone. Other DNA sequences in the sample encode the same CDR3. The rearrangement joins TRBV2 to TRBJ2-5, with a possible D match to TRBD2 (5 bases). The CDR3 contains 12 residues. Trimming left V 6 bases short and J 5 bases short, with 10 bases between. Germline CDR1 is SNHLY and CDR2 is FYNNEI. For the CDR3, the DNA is TGTGCCAGCAGAACCTCGGGGGAGACCCAGTACTTC. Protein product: CASRTSGETQYF.

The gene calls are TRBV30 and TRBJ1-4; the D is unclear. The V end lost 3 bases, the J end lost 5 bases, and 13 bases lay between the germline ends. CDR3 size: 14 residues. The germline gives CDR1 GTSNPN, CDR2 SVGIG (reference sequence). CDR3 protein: CAWSSGMGNEKLFF. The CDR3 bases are TGTGCCTGGAGCTCCGGGATGGGGAATGAAAAACTGTTTTTT.